Detailed here is one T cell receptor beta chain. Germline CDR1 and CDR2: MDHEN and SYDVKM. Trimming cost V 5 bases and J 2 bases; bases outside gene matches: 14. The CDR3 covers 17 residues. The PCR made use of 60 Vbeta and 13 Jbeta primers. Clones were sequenced by immunoSEQ multiplex PCR, and TCRdb holds only the in-frame ones, with some missing. The profile shows some 160,000 clones, roughly 80% of them singletons. These data come from a study of cytomegalovirus exposure and HLA in healthy donors. What was sequenced was PBMCs. The rearrangement joins TRBV28 to TRBJ1-2; 7 bases agree with TRBD1. The receptor's source is a male donor in good health and CMV-seronegative. In nucleotides, the CDR3 is TGTGCCAGCAGTGGCCGTCAGGACAGGCGGCGGAACTATGGCTACACCTTC. Translation: CASSGRQDRRRNYGYTF.